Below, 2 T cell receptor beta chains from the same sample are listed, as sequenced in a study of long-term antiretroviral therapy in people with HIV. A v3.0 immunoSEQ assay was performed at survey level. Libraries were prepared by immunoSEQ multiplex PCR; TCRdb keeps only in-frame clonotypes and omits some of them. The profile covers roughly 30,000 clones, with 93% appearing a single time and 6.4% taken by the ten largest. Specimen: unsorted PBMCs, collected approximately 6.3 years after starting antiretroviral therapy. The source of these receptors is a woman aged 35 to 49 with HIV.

This chain's CDR3 is CASSQDRQNYGYTF. The CDR3 coding sequence is TGCGCCAGCAGCCAAGATCGCCAGAACTATGGCTACACCTTC. This chain joins TRBV4-3 and TRBJ1-2; D is unclear. This CDR3 is 14 amino acids long. V was cut by 0 bases and J by 2 bases, with 7 bases left in between. Germline CDR1 reads LGHNA; CDR2 reads YSLEER.

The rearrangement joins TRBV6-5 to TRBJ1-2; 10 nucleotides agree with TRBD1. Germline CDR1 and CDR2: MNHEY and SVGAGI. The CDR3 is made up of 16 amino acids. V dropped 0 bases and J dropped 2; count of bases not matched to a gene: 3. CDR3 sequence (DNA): TGTGCCAGCAGTTACTCGAAGACAGGGGGCAACTATGGCTACACCTTC. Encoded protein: CASSYSKTGGNYGYTF.